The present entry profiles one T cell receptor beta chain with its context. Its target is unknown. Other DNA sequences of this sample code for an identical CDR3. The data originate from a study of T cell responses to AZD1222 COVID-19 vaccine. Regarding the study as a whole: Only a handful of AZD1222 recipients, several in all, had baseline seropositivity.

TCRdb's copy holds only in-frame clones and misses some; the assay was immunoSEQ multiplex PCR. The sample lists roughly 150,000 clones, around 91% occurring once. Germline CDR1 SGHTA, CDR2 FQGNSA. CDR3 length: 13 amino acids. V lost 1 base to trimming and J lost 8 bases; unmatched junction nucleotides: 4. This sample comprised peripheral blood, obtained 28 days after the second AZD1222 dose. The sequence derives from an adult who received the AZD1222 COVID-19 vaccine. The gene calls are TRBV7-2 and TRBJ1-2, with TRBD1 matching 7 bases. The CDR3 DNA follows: TGTGCCAGCAGCTTAGGACAGGGAGAAGGCTACACCTTC. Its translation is CASSLGQGEGYTF.